These 13 T cell receptor beta chains came from one sample sequenced in a study of radiotherapy plus CTLA-4 blockade in lung cancer. Measured with immunoSEQ multiplex PCR; TCRdb has only the in-frame clones, and not every one. This sample has around 110,000 clones, with approximately 77% found just once. The sample consisted of peripheral blood, taken from a patient treated with radiotherapy plus ipilimumab. Receptor source: a human donor with non-small cell lung cancer that progressed on radiotherapy plus ipilimumab. Some clones in this sample may be carry-over from other donors' samples.

This chain links TRBV6-1 with TRBJ2-4, with D perhaps TRBD1 (6 bases). From germline, CDR1 is MNHNS and CDR2 SASEGT. The CDR3 totals 16 residues. V was cut by 3 bases and J by 4 bases, with 16 bases left in between. The CDR3 DNA follows: TGTGCCAGCAGTGATCCCTCCCGGGACACGAAAAACATTCAGTACTTC. This encodes CASSDPSRDTKNIQYF.

CDR3 amino acids: CASSVGPGQGYEQYF. The CDR3 DNA reads TGTGCCAGCAGCGTGGGACCGGGACAGGGCTACGAGCAGTACTTC. The rearrangement uses TRBV9 and TRBJ2-7, with 9 positions matching TRBD1. V shed 2 bases and J 3 bases; nucleotides not matched to a gene: 6. CDR3 length equals 15 residues. CDR1 SGDLS and CDR2 YYNGEE come from the germline V gene.

V and J are TRBV5-8 and TRBJ2-7; possible D gene TRBD2, 6 bases. V dropped 0 bases and J dropped 0 bases, with 10 bases sitting between them. CDR1 SGHTS and CDR2 YDEGEE come from the germline V gene. This CDR3 is 15 amino acids long. CDR3 sequence (DNA): TGTGCCAGCAGCTTGGATGGCGGGAACTCCTACGAGCAGTACTTC. This encodes CASSLDGGNSYEQYF.

The chain joins TRBV6-5 to TRBJ2-5; D not certain. The CDR3 contains 13 residues. Germline-derived CDR1 and CDR2 are MNHEY and SVGAGI. V was clipped by 5 bases and J by 5 bases, with 12 bases between them. Here the CDR3 DNA reads TGTGCCAGCAGTACAGTGGTCAGGGAGACCCAGTACTTC. It yields the protein CASSTVVRETQYF.

The V and J genes are TRBV29-1 and TRBJ2-6, with a weak D call TRBD2 (7 bases). The ends were cut back, 0 bases at V and 6 bases at J, with 15 bases in the middle. There are 16 residues in the CDR3. Germline assignment: CDR1 SQVTM and CDR2 ANQGSEA. The CDR3 sequence: CSVEDPGGAEANVLTF. CDR3 coding DNA: TGCAGCGTTGAAGACCCTGGGGGGGCTGAGGCCAACGTCCTGACTTTC. The variable domain in full, completed from reference TRBV29-1 and TRBJ2-6, reads SAVISQKPSRDICQRGTSLTIQCQVDSQVTMMFWYRQQPGQSLTLIATANQGSEATYESGFVIDKFPISRPNLTFSTLTVSNMSPEDSSIYLCSVEDPGGAEANVLTFGAGSRLTVL.

The chain couples TRBV5-6 to TRBJ2-2; D unresolved. There are 14 residues in the CDR3. V was trimmed by 0 bases and J by 7 bases, leaving 10 bases between them. Germline CDR1 reads SGHDT; CDR2 reads YYEEEE. The DNA of the CDR3 is TGTGCCAGCAGCTTGGTGGGATTCGACGGGGAGCTGTTTTTT. Its translation: CASSLVGFDGELFF.

In DNA, the CDR3 is TGTGCCAGCAGTTCCGGGACACCTTATAGCAATCAGCCCCAGCATTTT. This gives the protein CASSSGTPYSNQPQHF. The rearrangement links TRBV6-6 to TRBJ1-5, with D possibly TRBD1 on 6 matching bases. CDR3 length: 16 amino acids. Trimming removed 4 bases at V and 0 bases at J, with 13 bases between. Germline V CDR1 and CDR2: MNHNY, SVGAGI (reference sequence).

J is TRBJ2-7 and V is TRBV6-1; D remains unclear. V shed 6 bases and J shed 3 bases, with 18 bases lying between them. The germline CDR1 and CDR2 sequences are MNHNS and SASEGT. This CDR3 has 15 residues. CDR3 in DNA: TGTGCCAGCAGAACCCGTCAGGTGGCAGACTACGAGCAGTACTTC. This sequence encodes CASRTRQVADYEQYF.

CDR3 region: CASSLGFADTEAFF. Here the CDR3 DNA reads TGTGCCAGCAGTTTGGGGTTCGCGGACACTGAAGCTTTCTTT. This chain joins TRBV6-5 and TRBJ1-1; D call uncertain. Trimming left V 4 bases short and J 3 bases short, with 12 bases between. There are 14 residues in the CDR3. Germline V gene data show CDR1 as MNHEY and CDR2 as SVGAGI.

This clone was seen only a few times. The rearrangement uses TRBV6-4 and TRBJ2-1; 7 bases agree with TRBD2. This CDR3 comprises 13 residues. Trimming at V came to 4 bases and at J to 3 bases, leaving 0 bases not matched to a gene. Germline V gene sequence: CDR1 MRHNA, CDR2 SNTAGT. The DNA for the CDR3 is TGTGCCAGCAGTGCTAGCGGCTACAATGAGCAGTTCTTC. Amino acids: CASSASGYNEQFF.

This chain connects TRBV5-4 to TRBJ1-1, with 7 nucleotides matching TRBD1. The V and J ends lost 3 bases and 1 base, in that order; junction bases with no gene match: 9. The CDR3 spans 16 residues. Germline values: CDR1 SGHNT, CDR2 YYREEE (reference sequence). Written as DNA, the CDR3 is TGTGCCAGCAGCTCCCGACAGGGCGGGGGGAACACTGAAGCTTTCTTT. The encoded protein is CASSSRQGGGNTEAFF.

V and J are TRBV11-1 and TRBJ1-6; the D gene is possibly TRBD1 (5 bases). V was shortened by 6 bases and J by 7 bases, with 16 bases between the two germline ends. The CDR3 runs to 15 residues. Germline values: CDR1 SGHAT, CDR2 FQDESV (reference sequence). The CDR3 DNA sequence: TGTGCCAGCAGTGGCGCGTGGGACTACAATTCACCCCTCCACTTT. It codes for CASSGAWDYNSPLHF.

On this clone: Distinct nucleotide sequences in the sample also encode this CDR3. The J gene is TRBJ2-5, the V gene TRBV5-1; 14 bases are a match to TRBD2. V shed 4 bases and J 5 bases; nucleotides not matched to a gene: 7. The CDR3 has 16 residues. Germline CDR1 is SGHRS and CDR2 is YFSETQ. The CDR3 loop is CASSIGTSGGGETQYF. The CDR3 nucleotides read TGCGCCAGCAGCATAGGGACTAGCGGGGGTGGGGAGACCCAGTACTTC. The whole variable domain, remainder taken from reference TRBV5-1 and TRBJ2-5, is KAGVTQTPRYLIKTRGQQVTLSCSPISGHRSVSWYQQTPGQGLQFLFEYFSETQRNKGNFPGRFSGRQFSNSRSEMNVSTLELGDSALYLCASSIGTSGGGETQYFGPGTRLLVL.